The rows below give T cell receptor beta chains drawn from one sample of a study of blood T cell repertoires in COVID-19. Profiling relied on immunoSEQ multiplex PCR, and the TCRdb table lists in-frame clones only, not all of them. The sample holds under 200,000 clones, 70% to 90% seen once. The sequenced sample consisted of PBMCs or T cells enriched from blood (not recorded which). All receptors derive from a woman aged 18 to 35 who had recovered from COVID-19. The CDR3 runs from the conserved cysteine through the conserved F or W. D genes are given only for firm matches. Where a row states a size, it is once, few, many or the class of an expanded clone; other rows omit it.

J gene: TRBJ2-1; D gene: .; V gene: TRBV7-9; clone size: .; CDR3 DNA: TGTGCCAGCAGCTTTCCGGGTTCCAATGAGCAGTTCTTC; CDR3 protein: CASSFPGSNEQFF
J gene: TRBJ2-7; D gene: TRBD1; V gene: TRBV29-1; clone size: .; CDR3 DNA: TGCAGCGTTGCGGGACAGCGTAGCTCCTACGAGCAGTACTTC; CDR3 protein: CSVAGQRSSYEQYF
J gene: TRBJ2-1; D gene: TRBD1; V gene: TRBV19; clone size: .; CDR3 DNA: TGTGCCAGTAGTGCCGGGACAGGCGGAGTGTACAATGAGCAGTTCTTC; CDR3 protein: CASSAGTGGVYNEQFF
J gene: TRBJ2-2; D gene: .; V gene: TRBV18; clone size: .; CDR3 DNA: TGTGCCAGCTCACCAAGCCTCCAGGGTAGCCCCGGGGAGCTGTTTTTT; CDR3 protein: CASSPSLQGSPGELFF
J gene: TRBJ1-5; D gene: TRBD1; V gene: TRBV30; clone size: .; CDR3 DNA: TGTGCCTGGAGGGACACCGGGACAGGCCCGTCGAGGCCCCAGCATTTT; CDR3 protein: CAWRDTGTGPSRPQHF
J gene: TRBJ1-1; D gene: TRBD1; V gene: TRBV4-1; clone size: .; CDR3 DNA: TGCGCCAGCAGCACAGGGGTAGGGAAGGAGATCATGAACACTGAAGCTTTCTTT; CDR3 protein: CASSTGVGKEIMNTEAFF
J gene: TRBJ1-1; D gene: .; V gene: TRBV30; clone size: .; CDR3 DNA: TGTGCCTGGAGGAGAGGATATAATACTGAAGCTTTCTTT; CDR3 protein: CAWRRGYNTEAFF
J gene: TRBJ2-7; D gene: .; V gene: TRBV27; clone size: .; CDR3 DNA: TGTGCCAGCAGTCACCGGGGAGCCTACGAGCAGTACTTC; CDR3 protein: CASSHRGAYEQYF
J gene: TRBJ1-6; D gene: .; V gene: TRBV7-2; clone size: .; CDR3 DNA: TGTGCCAGCAGCTTAGGATCAGGTGTACCTAATTCACCCCTCCACTTT; CDR3 protein: CASSLGSGVPNSPLHF
J gene: TRBJ2-3; D gene: TRBD1; V gene: TRBV11-3; clone size: .; CDR3 DNA: TGTGCCAGCAGCCGCTTTGGACAGGGAAAACCAGATACGCAGTATTTT; CDR3 protein: CASSRFGQGKPDTQYF
J gene: TRBJ2-5; D gene: TRBD2; V gene: TRBV30; clone size: .; CDR3 DNA: TGTGCCTGGCGAAAAGGGACTAGGGGAGAGGCCGAAGAGACCCAGTACTTC; CDR3 protein: CAWRKGTRGEAEETQYF
J gene: TRBJ2-5; D gene: .; V gene: TRBV29-1; clone size: .; CDR3 DNA: TGCAGCGCCGAGAGGAGTAAGGAGACCCAGTACTTC; CDR3 protein: CSAERSKETQYF
J gene: TRBJ2-5; D gene: TRBD1; V gene: TRBV5-1; clone size: .; CDR3 DNA: TGCGCCAGCAGCCCCGGGACAGGGGGGTACCAAGAGACCCAGTACTTC; CDR3 protein: CASSPGTGGYQETQYF
J gene: TRBJ1-2; D gene: .; V gene: TRBV2; clone size: .; CDR3 DNA: TGTGCCAGCAATACAGGGAGTTTCGACTATGGCTACACCTTC; CDR3 protein: CASNTGSFDYGYTF
J gene: TRBJ2-3; D gene: .; V gene: TRBV6-2/TRBV6-3; clone size: .; CDR3 DNA: TGTGCCAGCAGCTATAGGACAGCAGGCACAGATACGCAGTATTTT; CDR3 protein: CASSYRTAGTDTQYF
J gene: TRBJ2-1; D gene: TRBD2; V gene: TRBV4-2; clone size: once; CDR3 DNA: TGTGCCAGCAGCCGAGAGGGGACTAGAGGCAATGAGCAGTTCTTC; CDR3 protein: CASSREGTRGNEQFF
J gene: TRBJ2-1; D gene: .; V gene: TRBV6-4; clone size: .; CDR3 DNA: TGTGCCAGCAGTGACACCTCCGGGACTGGGCCTAATGAGCAGTTCTTC; CDR3 protein: CASSDTSGTGPNEQFF
J gene: TRBJ2-5; D gene: TRBD2; V gene: TRBV9; clone size: .; CDR3 DNA: TGTGCCAGCAGCGTACTAGCGGGAGCAGAGACCCAGTACTTC; CDR3 protein: CASSVLAGAETQYF
J gene: TRBJ1-2; D gene: TRBD1; V gene: TRBV3-1/TRBV3-2; clone size: once; CDR3 DNA: TGTGCCAGCAGCCACGGGACAGGGCAGGACTATGGCTACACCTTC; CDR3 protein: CASSHGTGQDYGYTF
J gene: TRBJ2-7; D gene: TRBD1; V gene: TRBV27; clone size: .; CDR3 DNA: TGTGCCAGCAGTCTTCGACAGGGGGCGGAGGAGCAGTACTTC; CDR3 protein: CASSLRQGAEEQYF
J gene: TRBJ2-5; D gene: .; V gene: TRBV9; clone size: .; CDR3 DNA: TGTGCCAGCAGCACAGAAGGTAGGGGGCAAGAGACCCAGTACTTC; CDR3 protein: CASSTEGRGQETQYF
J gene: TRBJ2-3; D gene: .; V gene: TRBV5-4; clone size: .; CDR3 DNA: TGTGCCAGCAGTTTAACAGGGAGCACAGATACGCAGTATTTT; CDR3 protein: CASSLTGSTDTQYF
J gene: TRBJ2-4; D gene: TRBD2; V gene: TRBV9; clone size: .; CDR3 DNA: TGTGCCAGCAGCGTAGGGGAGGGGAACATTCAGTACTTC; CDR3 protein: CASSVGEGNIQYF
J gene: TRBJ1-1; D gene: TRBD1; V gene: TRBV18; clone size: .; CDR3 DNA: TGTGCCAGCTCACCAGGACAGGGTAATACTGAAGCTTTCTTT; CDR3 protein: CASSPGQGNTEAFF
J gene: TRBJ2-1; D gene: .; V gene: TRBV12-3/TRBV12-4; clone size: .; CDR3 DNA: TGTGCCAGCAGTTTGATATGGAGCGATGAGCAGTTCTTC; CDR3 protein: CASSLIWSDEQFF
J gene: TRBJ2-5; D gene: .; V gene: TRBV28; clone size: once; CDR3 DNA: TGTGCCAGCAGTCCGCGGACAGACCAAGAGACCCAGTACTTC; CDR3 protein: CASSPRTDQETQYF
J gene: TRBJ2-5; D gene: .; V gene: TRBV4-1; clone size: .; CDR3 DNA: TGCGCCAGCAGCCAAGAGAGACAGTTCGGGTATCAAGAGACCCAGTACTTC; CDR3 protein: CASSQERQFGYQETQYF
J gene: TRBJ1-1; D gene: .; V gene: TRBV5-1; clone size: .; CDR3 DNA: TGCGCCAGCAGCTTGGTGGGGGGGCGAAATACTGAAGCTTTCTTT; CDR3 protein: CASSLVGGRNTEAFF